This T cell receptor beta chain was identified during a study of blood T cell repertoires in COVID-19. The wider study: Acute-phase and convalescent COVID-19 samples originated in the United States, Italy and Spain. T cells, B-cell-depleted T cells, or PBMCs supplied cDNA or gDNA.

The CDR3 runs to 19 residues. In the study's own analysis: How many nucleated cells were present was estimated from reference gene primer amplification. Measured with immunoSEQ multiplex PCR; TCRdb has only the in-frame clones, and not every one. The V and J calls and clone size were taken over from that table, and D and trimming were inferred from the DNA. In the table there are some 170,000 clones, roughly three quarters of which are singletons. This chain joins TRBV21-1 and TRBJ2-7; the listed D gene, TRBD1, was not tested against the DNA. TRBV21-1 is a documented pseudogene. Sequencing was performed on peripheral blood. The origin of this receptor is a woman aged 45-65 years with active or convalescent COVID-19. The CDR3 nucleotides read TGTGCCAGCAGCGTCGAACCGGGACAGGGGAATAAGGGTTTCTTCGAGCAGTACTTC. This codes for CASSVEPGQGNKGFFEQYF.